This TCR beta chain was sequenced in a study of memory CD4+ T cells and cytomegalovirus serostatus. General observations from the study: The CMV-associated TCR signature appears largely within the CD4+ memory repertoire.

Using immunoSEQ multiplex PCR, the repertoire was profiled, and TCRdb retains in-frame clones only, with some absent. The table includes 40,000 to 55,000 clones, about 83% detected once. Single viable CD3+CD4+CD8-CD45RO+ cells were sorted as the memory CD4+ T cells. As concerns this clone: What it binds is unknown.

The CDR3 is made up of 15 amino acids. Germline CDR1 SGDLS, CDR2 YYNGEE. V lost 2 bases and J lost 4, with 15 bases in between. This chain uses TRBV9 with TRBJ2-5; the D gene could be TRBD1 or TRBD2 (7 bases each). The source is an adult in good health and CMV-seropositive. Sample: memory CD4+ T cells from blood. The DNA of the CDR3 is TGTGCCAGCAGCGTCCCGACAGGGAGGGGAGAGACCCAGTACTTC. Translation gives CASSVPTGRGETQYF. Complete variable domain (other parts from reference TRBV9 and TRBJ2-5): DSGVTQTPKHLITATGQRVTLRCSPRSGDLSVYWYQQSLDQGLQFLIQYYNGEERAKGNILERFSAQQFPDLHSELNLSSLELGDSALYFCASSVPTGRGETQYFGPGTRLLVL.